This is a list of T cell receptor beta chains from one sample in a study of OX40 agonist ivuxolimab in advanced cancers. Clones were read by immunoSEQ multiplex PCR, and TCRdb kept only the in-frame ones, dropping some. The sample has 60,000 to 70,000 clones; 83% are singletons. The sequencing used CD4+ or CD8+ T cells sorted from blood, collected in a trial of the OX40 agonist ivuxolimab. Receptors originate from an adult with an advanced solid tumor such as melanoma, head and neck, liver or kidney cancer. CDR3s include the opening cysteine and the closing phenylalanine or tryptophan. Each record gives: J gene, V gene, D gene, CDR3 protein, CDR3 DNA. The D gene is left open where the match is weak.

TRBJ1-3 TRBV5-1 . CASSLALGSGNTIYF TGCGCCAGCAGCTTGGCCTTAGGGTCTGGAAACACCATATATTTT
TRBJ1-4 TRBV7-2 TRBD1 CASSAQAGTGLGLGEKLFF TGTGCCAGCAGCGCTCAAGCCGGGACAGGATTAGGGCTTGGTGAAAAACTGTTTTTT
TRBJ2-1 TRBV11-2 . CASRVGGSSSYNEQFF TGTGCCAGCAGAGTTGGGGGGTCAAGCTCCTACAATGAGCAGTTCTTC
TRBJ2-7 TRBV4-2 . CASSQDPGASSYEQYF TGTGCCAGCAGCCAAGACCCAGGGGCGAGCTCCTACGAGCAGTACTTC
TRBJ2-1 TRBV19 . CASSILAKNNEQFF TGTGCCAGTAGTATTCTAGCGAAAAACAATGAGCAGTTCTTC
TRBJ2-1 TRBV12-5 . CASGLVLTSSYNEQFF TGTGCTAGTGGTTTGGTACTCACAAGCTCCTACAATGAGCAGTTCTTC
TRBJ2-3 TRBV7-9 . CASRQTLDTQYF TGTGCCAGCAGACAAACCCTAGATACGCAGTATTTT
TRBJ2-2 TRBV14 TRBD1 CASSRDRGTGELFF TGTGCCAGCAGCCGGGACAGGGGGACCGGGGAGCTGTTTTTT
TRBJ2-1 TRBV27 . CASSFRSRERYNEQFF TGTGCCAGCAGTTTCAGATCCCGGGAGAGGTACAATGAGCAGTTCTTC
TRBJ2-1 TRBV29-1 . CSVAYGSFTYNEQFF TGCAGCGTTGCGTATGGGAGTTTCACCTACAATGAGCAGTTCTTC
TRBJ2-6 TRBV5-1 . CASSLRVGDSGANVLTF TGCGCCAGCAGCTTGCGGGTAGGGGACTCTGGGGCCAACGTCCTGACTTTC
TRBJ2-1 TRBV7-3 TRBD2 CASSTGLANNEQFF TGTGCCAGCAGCACGGGACTAGCCAACAATGAGCAGTTCTTC